Listed here are 8 T cell receptor beta chains from one sample, sequenced in a study of cytomegalovirus exposure and HLA in healthy donors. Vbeta (60) and Jbeta (13) primers were used in the PCR. TCRdb's copy holds only in-frame clones and misses some; the assay was immunoSEQ multiplex PCR. The sample lists about 150,000 clones; approximately 75% were seen once. Sequencing used PBMCs. Receptor source: a man aged 18 to 29 in good health and CMV-seronegative.

This chain links TRBV7-9 with TRBJ2-3, with a possible D match to TRBD1 (5 bases). The germline V and J ends were trimmed by 9 bases and 5 bases, with 24 bases remaining between them. Germline loops: CDR1 SEHNR, CDR2 FQNEAQ (reference sequence). This CDR3 comprises 16 residues. The CDR3 sequence is CASQIGARASIDTQYF. The CDR3 DNA reads TGTGCCAGTCAGATAGGGGCAAGGGCCTCCATAGATACGCAGTATTTT.

This chain joins TRBV5-1 and TRBJ1-1, with 10 bases aligning to TRBD1. After removal of 1 base from V and 0 bases from J, the junction contained 3 bases not matched to a gene. CDR3 size: 16 residues. Per the germline V gene, CDR1 is SGHRS and CDR2 is YFSETQ. The CDR3 sequence is CASSLRQGALNTEAFF. The CDR3 DNA sequence: TGCGCCAGCAGCTTGAGACAGGGGGCTCTGAACACTGAAGCTTTCTTT.

J is TRBJ1-3 and V is TRBV11-1; D is uncertain. Germline V gene lookup returns CDR1 SGHAT and CDR2 FQDESV (reference sequence). This CDR3 is 15 amino acids long. The V end lost 2 bases, the J end lost 0 bases, and 8 bases lay between the germline ends. This chain's CDR3 is CASSLHNSSGNTIYF. DNA for the CDR3: TGTGCCAGCAGCTTACACAACAGCTCTGGAAACACCATATATTTT. The entire variable domain, with the rest obtained from reference TRBV11-1 and TRBJ1-3, is as follows: EAEVAQSPRYKITEKSQAVAFWCDPISGHATLYWYRQILGQGPELLVQFQDESVVDDSQLPKDRFSAERLKGVDSTLKIQPAELGDSAMYLCASSLHNSSGNTIYFGEGSWLTVV.

This rearrangement joins TRBV4-3 to TRBJ2-1; 9 positions agree with TRBD2. This CDR3 spans 19 amino acids. Per the germline V gene, CDR1 is LGHNA and CDR2 is YSLEER. Trimming took 0 bases from V and 1 from J; bases not matched to a gene: 10. CDR3 protein: CASSQDSGGGAQSYNEQFF. CDR3 DNA: TGCGCCAGCAGCCAAGATAGTGGCGGGGGGGCCCAATCCTACAATGAGCAGTTCTTC.

In this sample, this clone turned up a few times. The chain has TRBV7-8 and TRBJ2-2, with 7 bases identical to TRBD1. CDR1 is SGHVS and CDR2 is FQNEAQ in the germline V gene. V lost 6 bases, J lost 5 bases, and 9 bases stayed unmatched. This CDR3 region has 15 residues. The CDR3 loop reads CASRKDRVGTGELFF. The CDR3 coding sequence is TGTGCCAGCAGAAAAGACAGGGTAGGAACCGGGGAGCTGTTTTTT. Drawing the rest from reference TRBV7-8 and TRBJ2-2, the complete variable domain is GAGVSQSPRYKVAKRGQDVALRCDPISGHVSLFWYQQALGQGPEFLTYFQNEAQLDKSGLPSDRFFAERPEGSVSTLKIQRTQQEDSAVYLCASRKDRVGTGELFFGEGSRLTVL.

The chain recombines TRBV9 with TRBJ2-5, with 12 bases lining up with TRBD2. The CDR3 length is 15 residues. V lost 4 bases to trimming and J lost 1 base; unmatched junction nucleotides: 2. Germline V gene sequence: CDR1 SGDLS, CDR2 YYNGEE. CDR3 nucleotides: TGTGCCAGCAGCTCGACTAGCGGGGGCCAAGAGACCCAGTACTTC. Translating it yields CASSSTSGGQETQYF.

This chain links TRBV5-4 with TRBJ2-1, with TRBD2 identical over 8 bases. After removal of 4 bases from V and 5 bases from J, the junction contained 11 bases not matched to a gene. The CDR3 runs 16 residues. Germline CDR1 and CDR2: SGHNT and YYREEE (reference sequence). The CDR3 sequence is CASSGDGGAKDNEQFF. CDR3 DNA: TGTGCCAGCAGCGGGGACGGGGGGGCGAAGGACAATGAGCAGTTCTTC. Full variable domain (missing parts from reference TRBV5-4 and TRBJ2-1): ETGVTQSPTHLIKTRGQQVTLRCSSQSGHNTVSWYQQALGQGPQFIFQYYREEENGRGNFPPRFSGLQFPNYSSELNVNALELDDSALYLCASSGDGGAKDNEQFFGPGTRLTVL.

The gene calls are TRBV19 and TRBJ1-1; D uncertain. V gave up 9 bases and J gave up 8 bases, with 19 bases separating them. This CDR3 is 13 amino acids long. Germline V lookup: CDR1 LNHDA, CDR2 SQIVND (reference sequence). CDR3: CASRLEPTYEAFF. DNA of the CDR3: TGTGCCAGCAGGCTGGAACCGACGTACGAAGCTTTCTTT.